This T cell receptor beta chain was obtained from a study of blood T cell repertoires in COVID-19. Across the whole study: PBMCs, B-cell-depleted T cells, or T cells were the source of the cDNA or gDNA that made up the material.

Original methodology: Amplification from reference gene primers served as the basis for estimated nucleated cell counts. Assay: immunoSEQ multiplex PCR; the TCRdb copy retains only in-frame clones and omits some. V and J calls and clone size are copied from that table; D and trimming were computed from the DNA. Of about 68,000 clones in the sample, 70% to 90% were seen once. This clone was observed a few times. A Seattle source enrolled patients during active infection and followed them longitudinally. The source is a woman in her forties or fifties with COVID-19, enrolled during active disease. Specimen: peripheral blood.

CDR3 coding DNA: TGTGCCTGGAGTGTAGGGGGGGTAACTGAAGCTTTCTTT. It yields the protein CAWSVGGVTEAFF. The chain carries TRBV30 and TRBJ1-1, with D perhaps TRBD1 (6 bases). CDR1 GTSNPN and CDR2 SVGIG come from the germline V gene (reference sequence). The CDR3 has 13 amino acids. V lost 0 bases and J 5 bases, leaving 10 bases between the germline ends.